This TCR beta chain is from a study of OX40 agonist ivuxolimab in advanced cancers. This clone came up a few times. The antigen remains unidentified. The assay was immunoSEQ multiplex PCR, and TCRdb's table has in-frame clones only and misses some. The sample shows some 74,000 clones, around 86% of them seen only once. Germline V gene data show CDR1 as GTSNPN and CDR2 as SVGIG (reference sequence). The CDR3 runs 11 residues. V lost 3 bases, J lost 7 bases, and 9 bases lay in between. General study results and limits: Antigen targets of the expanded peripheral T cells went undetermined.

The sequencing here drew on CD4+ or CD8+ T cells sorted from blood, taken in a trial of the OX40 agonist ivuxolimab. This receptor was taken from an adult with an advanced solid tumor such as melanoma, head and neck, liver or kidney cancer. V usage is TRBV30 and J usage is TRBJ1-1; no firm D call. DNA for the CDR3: TGTGCCTGGAGGCTATCAGTTGAAGCTTTCTTT. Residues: CAWRLSVEAFF.